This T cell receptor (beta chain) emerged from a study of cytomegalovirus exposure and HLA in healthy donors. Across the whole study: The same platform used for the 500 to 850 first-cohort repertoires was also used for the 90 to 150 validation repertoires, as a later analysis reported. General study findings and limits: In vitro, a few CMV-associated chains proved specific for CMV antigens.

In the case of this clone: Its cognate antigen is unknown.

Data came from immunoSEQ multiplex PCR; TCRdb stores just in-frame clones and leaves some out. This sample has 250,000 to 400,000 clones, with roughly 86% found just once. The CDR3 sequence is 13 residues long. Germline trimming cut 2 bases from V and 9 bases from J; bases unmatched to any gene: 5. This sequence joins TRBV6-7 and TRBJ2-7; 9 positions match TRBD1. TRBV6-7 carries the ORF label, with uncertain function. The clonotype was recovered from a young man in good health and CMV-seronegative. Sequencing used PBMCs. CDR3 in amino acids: CASSYRDRAGQYF. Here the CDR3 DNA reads TGTGCCAGCAGTTACCGGGACAGGGCCGGGCAGTACTTC.